This T cell receptor beta chain was sequenced in a study of blood T cell repertoires in COVID-19 (dated by TCRdb to between 2020 and 2021). Background for the entire study: Collaborator samples came from the United States, Italy and Spain and covered acute and convalescent phases of COVID-19. The samples were drawn from the first 160 participants of the ongoing ImmuneRACE study and from about 1,200 subjects provided by 6 global collaborators. The repertoires were released in a freely available public database meant as a resource for research on the immune response to SARS-CoV-2. The dataset comprised deeply sampled blood TCRbeta repertoires from subjects exposed to, actively infected with, or recovered from COVID-19. HLA class I and class II types, where available, came from metadata supplied by the sample provider rather than from assay-based typing. Nearly every sample came with metadata listing a de-identified subject ID, COVID-19 status, age in years and sex. The prospective study material was composed of cDNA or gDNA derived from T cells, B-cell-depleted T cells, or PBMCs.

CDR1 and CDR2 are read off the germline V gene as MDHEN and SYDVKM. Trimming costs V 8 bases and J 8 bases, and their ends lie 22 bases apart. The CDR3, cysteine through valine, is 14 amino acids long. The sequence is cut down to CDR3 DNA, 42 bases in frame from base 1. Paper-wide results and their limitations: How much clinical and demographic metadata was included differed by source and by participant, and the metadata was provided uncurated.

TCRbeta CDR3 regions were amplified from genomic DNA using the immunoSEQ Assay, a bias-controlled multiplex PCR. As for how the authors treated the data: The number of nucleated cells in each sample was estimated from the amplification of reference gene primers within the assay. Sequence reads were collapsed and filtered to measure the absolute abundance of every unique TCRbeta CDR3 rearrangement. For each sample, productive Simpson clonality was calculated by taking the square root of Simpson's diversity index across productive rearrangements. Not all clones reach the TCRdb copy of this immuneACCESS table, which keeps in-frame sequences only. Checked studies attribute under half of the gap to unresolved V genes and leave the rest unexplained. The DNA was the basis for D and trimming; V, J and clone size are from that table. In all, the sample holds about 220,000 clones, and 80% of those were seen once. The top ten hold over 7% of the sample.

At least ten counts were recorded for this clone. Its cognate antigen has yet to be identified. One base away there is no much larger clone; base qualities are not given. Collaborating institutions collected whole blood in K2EDTA tubes following their own protocols. Collaborator samples were shipped for TCRbeta analysis as frozen whole blood, isolated PBMCs, or DNA extracted from either sample type. The sample was peripheral blood. The TCR was taken from a woman in her 70s with acute or convalescent COVID-19. The rearrangement joined TRBV28 to TRBJ2-7; a tentative D call is TRBD1 (6 bases match). The CDR3 sequence is CASSGQTRKMKQYV. The DNA is as follows: TGTGCCAGCTCCGGACAGACAAGAAAGATGAAGCAGTACGTC.